This T cell receptor beta chain is from a study of T cells in Graves' hyperthyroidism and ophthalmopathy. The CDR3 is 11 amino acids. V lost 6 bases, J lost 3 bases, and 5 bases lay in between. CDR1 is LNHDA and CDR2 is SQIVND in the germline V gene (reference sequence). This clonotype was observed many times. The source material, RNA transcripts, was used to amplify TCR beta CDR3 regions. When the TCR CDR3 underwent first-round RT-PCR, the HTBI primer set was used. MiXCR, applied by TCRdb to the multiplex PCR reads, yields one record per CDR3 protein. The profile covers around 200,000 distinct CDR3 sequences, with 17% appearing a single time and around 27% taken by the ten largest.

The sequenced sample consisted of blood. This TCR was recovered from a woman aged 50 to 60 with Graves' hyperthyroidism. The rearrangement links TRBV19 to TRBJ1-1; D gene unclear. The CDR3 region has the DNA TGTGCCAGTAGAGGGTACACTGAAGCTTTCTTT. The encoded protein is CASRGYTEAFF. The complete variable domain, with remaining parts taken from reference TRBV19 and TRBJ1-1, reads DGGITQSPKYLFRKEGQNVTLSCEQNLNHDAMYWYRQDPGQGLRLIYYSQIVNDFQKGDIAEGYSVSREKKESFPLTVTSAQKNPTAFYLCASRGYTEAFFGQGTRLTVV.